This T cell receptor (beta chain) derives from a study of T cell changes during pregnancy in multiple sclerosis (dated by TCRdb to about 2019). Regarding the complete study: In women with multiple sclerosis, the researchers looked at how the T cell repertoire shifted as pregnancy progressed.

As concerns this clone: It has no known antigen specificity. Per-base qualities were not stored, and no clone one base away is much larger.

Libraries were built with the immunoSEQ multiplex PCR assay. Entries here come from immuneACCESS through TCRdb and include only in-frame sequences with V and J called. Some clones fail to appear in such tables; in the studies checked, an unresolved V gene covers under half of the shortfall, and the cause of the remainder is unknown. Counted in this sample were tens of thousands of clones; about 92% of them appeared once. The ten biggest clones cover 2% of the sample. Germline trimming: 6 bases from V, 4 bases from J; junction bases outside gene matches: 13. Taken from the germline V gene (reference sequence), the CDR1 and CDR2 loops are LNHDA and SQIVND. From the cysteine up to the phenylalanine, the CDR3 has a length of 17 residues. The DNA shown is the 51-base CDR3, in frame from base 1.

The sample here was peripheral blood, taken in the third trimester of pregnancy. This chain is built from TRBV19 and TRBJ1-1; TRBD1 aligns with 11 central bases. The receptor comes from a female donor in good health, enrolled as a control in a pregnancy study. The CDR3 region has the sequence CASRDGTGGSHPTEAFF. DNA sequence: TGTGCCAGTAGAGATGGGACAGGGGGTTCCCATCCCACTGAAGCTTTCTTT.